These 5 T cell receptor beta chains were sequenced from one sample in a study of T cells in narcolepsy. Clones were read by immunoSEQ multiplex PCR, and TCRdb kept only the in-frame ones, dropping some. The top ten hold approximately 0.9% of the sample, which has under 35,000 clones, around 87% seen once. Sequenced input: memory (CD45RA-) CD4+ T cells from blood. All receptors derive from a human donor in good health.

The genes are TRBV2 and TRBJ2-7, with D uncertain. Germline V gene lookup returns CDR1 SNHLY and CDR2 FYNNEI. The V end lost 8 bases, the J end lost 2 bases, and 7 bases lay between the germline ends. CDR3 length: 11 amino acids. The CDR3 protein is CASGQAYEQYF. Here the CDR3 DNA reads TGTGCCAGCGGCCAAGCCTACGAGCAGTACTTC.

J is TRBJ2-5 and V is TRBV30; D is ambiguous. The J call is uncertain, as TRBJ2-7 better fits the DNA end. CDR1 is GTSNPN, CDR2 SVGIG, per germline (reference sequence). This CDR3 is built from 15 residues. The CDR3 DNA follows: TGTGCCTGGACCAGAGGCACCCCATTCGGCTACGAGCAGTACTTC. This codes for CAWTRGTPFGYEQYF.

V is TRBV6-5 and J is TRBJ1-6; the D is unclear. Trimming stripped 2 bases from V and 0 bases from J, with 5 bases between. CDR1 and CDR2 (germline): MNHEY, SVGAGI. The CDR3 sequence is 15 residues long. DNA of the CDR3: TGTGCCAGCAGTTACAGCGGCTCCTATAATTCACCCCTCCACTTT. As protein: CASSYSGSYNSPLHF.

About this clone: Other DNA sequences in the sample encode the same CDR3. The chain combines TRBV19 with TRBJ2-1; 10 nucleotides align to TRBD1. Germline assignment: CDR1 LNHDA and CDR2 SQIVND (reference sequence). Losses at the gene ends were 6 bases for V and 1 base for J; bases not matched to a gene: 3. This CDR3 region has 15 residues. This chain's CDR3 is CASSPDRGSYNEQFF. CDR3 nucleotides: TGTGCCAGTAGCCCGGACAGGGGGTCCTACAATGAGCAGTTCTTC.

V usage is TRBV9 and J usage is TRBJ2-4; 10 bases align to TRBD1. Germline CDR1 and CDR2: SGDLS and YYNGEE. V was pared by 2 bases and J by 6 bases, with 8 bases of the junction left unmatched. This CDR3 has 16 amino acids. CDR3 in DNA: TGTGCCAGCAGCGTCCAGGGACAGGGGAGAGGAAACATTCAGTACTTC. Translated: CASSVQGQGRGNIQYF.